Listed below are T cell receptor beta chains from one sample, sequenced in a study of T cell repertoires in cytomegalovirus infection. One entry per CDR3 protein results from TCRdb running MiXCR on the reads. Among 800,000 to 950,000 distinct CDR3 sequences, 32% were seen once, and the ten largest hold approximately 13%. Their antigens remain unidentified. The sequenced sample was cultured CD8+ T cells from PBMCs, obtained from culture after CMV antigen stimulation. Every receptor here comes from a human donor in good health (CMV status not recorded). Some clones in this sample may be carry-over from other donors' samples. Each CDR3 is given with its conserved first and last residue. Fields, in order: D gene, clone size, J gene, V gene, CDR3 protein, CDR3 DNA. The D gene is left open where the match is weak. For some rows the clone size is stated as once, few or many, or as a class when expanded; others skip it.

TRBD1 many TRBJ2-1 TRBV7-2 CASSFIGTGVNEQFF TGTGCCAGCAGCTTTATCGGGACAGGGGTCAATGAGCAGTTCTTC
TRBD1 few TRBJ2-5 TRBV27 CASRPLQGVQETQYF TGTGCCAGCAGACCTCTCCAGGGGGTACAAGAGACCCAGTACTTC
TRBD1 . TRBJ2-5 TRBV4-1 CASSQVQGEGETQYF TGCGCCAGCAGCCAAGTACAGGGGGAAGGGGAGACCCAGTACTTC
TRBD2 once TRBJ2-5 TRBV10-3 CATRGLAVVQETQYF TGTGCCACCCGAGGGCTAGCGGTAGTCCAAGAGACCCAGTACTTC
. . TRBJ1-2 TRBV29-1 CSVEDPTTIMIYGYTF TGCAGCGTTGAAGATCCGACTACTATAATGATCTATGGCTACACCTTC
. . TRBJ2-1 TRBV7-4 CASSFPGGPDNEQFF TGTGCCAGCAGCTTTCCCGGGGGGCCGGACAATGAGCAGTTCTTC
. . TRBJ2-5 TRBV13 CASSSTGPEETQYF TGTGCCAGCAGCTCAACCGGGCCTGAAGAGACCCAGTACTTC
. . TRBJ1-2 TRBV6-4 CASSDSVTGDYGYTF TGTGCCAGCAGTGACTCTGTGACAGGTGACTATGGCTACACCTTC
TRBD2 . TRBJ2-1 TRBV15 CATSSLLASGGNEQFF TGTGCCACCAGCTCCCTGTTGGCTAGCGGGGGCAATGAGCAGTTCTTC
. many TRBJ1-1 TRBV29-1 CSVVLGREAFF TGCAGCGTTGTATTGGGCCGTGAAGCTTTCTTT
. . TRBJ2-1 TRBV28 CAESSWRRGGQNNEQFF TGTGCTGAGTCCTCCTGGCGGCGGGGCGGACAGAACAATGAGCAGTTCTTC
. few TRBJ1-5 TRBV4-1 CASSQDVGKNQPQHF TGCGCCAGCAGCCAAGATGTAGGGAAGAATCAGCCCCAGCATTTT
. . TRBJ2-7 TRBV27 CASSLSGGWDEQYF TGTGCCAGCAGTTTATCCGGGGGCTGGGACGAGCAGTACTTC
TRBD1 many TRBJ2-5 TRBV7-9 CASSLSWTGAQETQYF TGTGCCAGCAGCTTATCCTGGACAGGGGCCCAAGAGACCCAGTACTTC
. . TRBJ2-5 TRBV4-1 CASSQVQGQQETQYF TGCGCCAGCAGCCAAGTACAGGGCCAGCAAGAGACCCAGTACTTC
. few TRBJ2-7 TRBV7-9 CASSLVVWDESSYEQYF TGTGCCAGCAGCTTAGTGGTTTGGGACGAGAGCTCCTACGAGCAGTACTTC
. . TRBJ1-3 TRBV6-5 CASSLGRISGNTIYF TGTGCCAGCAGCCTCGGACGGATCTCTGGAAACACCATATATTTT
. many TRBJ2-4 TRBV6-6 CASSYDLTGPSKNIQYF TGTGCCAGCAGTTACGATTTAACTGGACCATCTAAAAACATTCAGTACTTC
. . TRBJ2-7 TRBV5-5 CASSHITGTDPYEQYF TGTGCCAGCAGCCACATCACCGGGACCGACCCCTACGAGCAGTACTTC
TRBD1 . TRBJ1-4 TRBV6-2/TRBV6-3 CASSRTGRNEKLFF TGTGCCAGCAGCCGGACAGGGAGGAACGAAAAACTGTTTTTT
. many TRBJ2-7 TRBV7-2 CASSRGGLQPDEQYF TGTGCCAGCAGCCGGGGTGGACTCCAGCCCGACGAGCAGTACTTC